The clone carrying this TCR beta chain has a handful of counts. Antigen specificity is unknown. The V gene lost 1 base and the J gene lost 4 bases, with 12 bases spanning the gap. The CDR3 consists of 15 residues. Germline V gives CDR1 LGHNA, CDR2 YSLEER. TCRdb called the RT-PCR reads again in MiXCR, with one record for every CDR3 protein. The table has hundreds of thousands of distinct CDR3 sequences, around 15% seen once. The entry originates in a study of response to subunit inactivated influenza vaccine. Study-wide results and limits: Researchers suggested that each seasonal influenza vaccination recruits few new T cells.

This chain uses TRBV4-3 with TRBJ2-3; D unresolved. Here the sequenced sample was PBMCs from blood, taken less than 15 days before vaccination. This TCR came from a man aged 45-65 years who received an inactivated influenza vaccine. The CDR3 bases are TGCGCCAGCAGCCAAGGTCTGGGTTTCGCAGATACGCAGTATTTT. Protein sequence: CASSQGLGFADTQYF.